These 7 T cell receptor beta chains were all obtained from the same sample, sequenced in a study of response to subunit inactivated influenza vaccine (dated by TCRdb to 2016 to 2018). The library was obtained by RT-PCR. The instrument given in TCRdb is Illumina HiSeq 2500. TCRdb redid the processing of the public reads, applying fastp at Q25 and MiXCR, and retained in-frame beta chains. Every distinct CDR3 protein forms one entry, paired with its most common genes and DNA. This sample holds hundreds of thousands of distinct CDR3 sequences; about 14% were observed only once. The ten largest clones capture 7.5% to 8% of the sample. The source was PBMCs from blood, collected roughly 2 weeks before vaccination. Receptors originate from a middle-aged man who received an inactivated influenza vaccine. Donor details come from another sample of the same person, matched by shared clones.

The chain is built from TRBV5-1 and TRBJ2-2, with 9 bases that match TRBD2. The CDR3 runs 15 residues. The ends lost 2 bases at V and 7 bases at J; junction bases unmatched: 6. Germline CDR1 and CDR2: SGHRS and YFSETQ. In DNA form, the CDR3 reads TGCGCCAGCAGCTTCACTAGCGGGTCTGGCGGGGAGCTGTTTTTT. It codes for CASSFTSGSGGELFF. The full variable domain, with the rest looked up from reference TRBV5-1 and TRBJ2-2, is KAGVTQTPRYLIKTRGQQVTLSCSPISGHRSVSWYQQTPGQGLQFLFEYFSETQRNKGNFPGRFSGRQFSNSRSEMNVSTLELGDSALYLCASSFTSGSGGELFFGEGSRLTVL.

This chain joins TRBV4-3 and TRBJ1-1; a weak D match, TRBD1 (5 bases). This CDR3 is 14 amino acids long. Trimming took 1 base from V and 4 from J, leaving 10 bases between them. Germline values: CDR1 LGHNA, CDR2 YSLEER. CDR3 nucleotides: TGCGCCAGCAGCCAAGTTTCGGGGGGCACTGAAGCTTTCTTT. Its protein is CASSQVSGGTEAFF.

The J gene is TRBJ1-1, the V gene TRBV5-4; tentative D call: TRBD1 (6 bases). This CDR3 comprises 14 residues. Germline assignment: CDR1 SGHNT and CDR2 YYREEE (reference sequence). Between the trimmed V and J ends, which lost 1 base and 4 bases, there was a span of 11 bases. CDR3 DNA sequence: TGTGCCAGCAGCTTGCGGGGGCCGAGCACTGAAGCTTTCTTT. Its translation: CASSLRGPSTEAFF.

This clonotype was seen ten or more times. DNA for the CDR3: TGCAGCGTTACTGGACTAAGCCTTTCCGAGCAGTACTTC. Protein product: CSVTGLSLSEQYF. This chain uses TRBV29-1 with TRBJ2-7; TRBD2 might be the D (6 bases). The germline V and J ends were trimmed by 5 bases and 6 bases, with 17 bases remaining between them. Germline lookup yields CDR1 SQVTM and CDR2 ANQGSEA. The length of the CDR3 is 13 residues.

The rearrangement links TRBV20-1 to TRBJ2-3, with 10 bases identical to TRBD2. V was pared by 1 base and J by 2 bases, with 12 bases of the junction left unmatched. The CDR3 is 18 residues long. Germline V gene lookup returns CDR1 DFQATT and CDR2 SNEGSKA (reference sequence). The CDR3: CSARVPTSGGEATDTQYF. CDR3 bases: TGCAGTGCTAGAGTCCCCACGAGCGGGGGGGAAGCCACAGATACGCAGTATTTT.

This clonotype was seen only a few times. J is TRBJ2-5 and V is TRBV6-2 or TRBV6-3; tentatively, D is TRBD2 (6 bases). CDR3 length equals 18 residues. Deletions cut 7 bases from V and 0 bases from J, with 24 bases between. In germline, CDR1 is MNHEY, CDR2 SVGEGT. The CDR3 region is CASTSAAGRSLYQETQYF. The CDR3 nucleotides are TGTGCCAGCACCTCGGCCGCGGGGCGCAGCCTTTACCAAGAGACCCAGTACTTC.

The J gene is TRBJ2-1, the V gene TRBV7-3; 7 nucleotides agree with TRBD2. The CDR3 contains 13 residues. Germline V gene sequence: CDR1 SGHTA, CDR2 FQGTGA. Trimming removed 3 bases from V and 10 bases from J; junction bases left unmatched: 6. This CDR3 is CASSFTRGREQFF. CDR3 DNA sequence: TGTGCCAGCAGCTTCACACGCGGGAGAGAGCAGTTCTTC.